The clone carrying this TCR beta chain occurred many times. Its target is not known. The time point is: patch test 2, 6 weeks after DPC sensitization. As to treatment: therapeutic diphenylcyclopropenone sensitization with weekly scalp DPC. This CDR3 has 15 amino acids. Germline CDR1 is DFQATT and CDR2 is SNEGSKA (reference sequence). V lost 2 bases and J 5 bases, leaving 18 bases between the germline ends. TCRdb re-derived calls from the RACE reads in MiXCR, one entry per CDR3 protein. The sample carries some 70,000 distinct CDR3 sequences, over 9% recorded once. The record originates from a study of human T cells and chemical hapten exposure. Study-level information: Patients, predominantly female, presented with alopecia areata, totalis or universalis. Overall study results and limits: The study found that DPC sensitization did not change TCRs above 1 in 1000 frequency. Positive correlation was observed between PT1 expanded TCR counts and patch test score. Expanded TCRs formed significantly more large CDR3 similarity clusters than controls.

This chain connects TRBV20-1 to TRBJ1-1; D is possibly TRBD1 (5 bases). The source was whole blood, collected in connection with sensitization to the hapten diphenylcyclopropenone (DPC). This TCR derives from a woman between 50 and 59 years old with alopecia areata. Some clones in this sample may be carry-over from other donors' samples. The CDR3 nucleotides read TGCAGTGCTAGAATTACCGACTCATGGGGGACTGAAGCTTTCTTT. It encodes CSARITDSWGTEAFF.